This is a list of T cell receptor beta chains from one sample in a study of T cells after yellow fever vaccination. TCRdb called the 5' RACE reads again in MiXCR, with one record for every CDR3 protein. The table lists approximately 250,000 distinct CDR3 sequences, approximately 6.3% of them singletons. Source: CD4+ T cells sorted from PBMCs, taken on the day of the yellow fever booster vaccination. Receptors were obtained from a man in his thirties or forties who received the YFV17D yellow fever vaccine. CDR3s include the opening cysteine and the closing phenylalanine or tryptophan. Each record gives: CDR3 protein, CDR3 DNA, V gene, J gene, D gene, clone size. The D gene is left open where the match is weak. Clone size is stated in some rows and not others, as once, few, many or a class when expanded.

CDR3: CSARLAGYTEAFF; DNA: TGCAGTGCTAGACTGGCGGGGTACACTGAAGCTTTCTTT; V: TRBV20-1; J: TRBJ1-1; D: .; size: many
CDR3: CASSLRGPETQYF; DNA: TGTGCCAGCAGCTTAAGGGGACCGGAGACCCAGTACTTC; V: TRBV7-9; J: TRBJ2-5; D: .; size: .
CDR3: CASSLGTGRSWTQYF; DNA: TGTGCCAGCAGCCTAGGGACAGGGCGGTCATGGACCCAGTACTTC; V: TRBV7-2; J: TRBJ2-5; D: TRBD1; size: few
CDR3: CASSRDAGELFF; DNA: TGTGCCAGCAGCCGAGATGCCGGGGAGCTGTTTTTT; V: TRBV7-9; J: TRBJ2-2; D: .; size: .
CDR3: CAWTQGVQETQYF; DNA: TGTGCCTGGACCCAGGGGGTACAAGAGACCCAGTACTTC; V: TRBV30; J: TRBJ2-5; D: TRBD1; size: .
CDR3: CASSELAGPLYF; DNA: TGTGCCAGCAGTGAACTAGCGGGTCCCCTCTATTTT; V: TRBV6-1; J: TRBJ2-3; D: TRBD2; size: .
CDR3: CASSRMTSGSLETQYF; DNA: TGTGCCAGCAGCCGCATGACTAGCGGGAGCTTGGAGACCCAGTACTTC; V: TRBV27; J: TRBJ2-5; D: TRBD2; size: few
CDR3: CASSYRGSNQPQHF; DNA: TGTGCCAGCAGTTACCGAGGGAGCAATCAGCCCCAGCATTTT; V: TRBV6-5; J: TRBJ1-5; D: .; size: .
CDR3: CSARDGATDTQYF; DNA: TGCAGTGCTAGAGATGGGGCTACAGATACGCAGTATTTT; V: TRBV20-1; J: TRBJ2-3; D: .; size: .
CDR3: CASAPGSGNLETQYF; DNA: TGCGCCAGCGCCCCAGGCAGCGGAAACCTAGAGACCCAGTACTTC; V: TRBV5-1; J: TRBJ2-5; D: .; size: many
CDR3: CSAKDADRGYEQYF; DNA: TGCAGTGCTAAAGATGCGGACAGGGGCTACGAGCAGTACTTC; V: TRBV20-1; J: TRBJ2-7; D: TRBD1; size: .
CDR3: CASSLNWGTEAFF; DNA: TGCGCCAGCAGCTTGAACTGGGGTACTGAAGCTTTCTTT; V: TRBV5-1; J: TRBJ1-1; D: .; size: many
CDR3: CASSPLRDTQYF; DNA: TGTGCCAGCTCTCCCTTGAGGGATACGCAGTATTTT; V: TRBV6-2/TRBV6-3; J: TRBJ2-3; D: .; size: few
CDR3: CASSYARSSDGSPLHF; DNA: TGTGCCAGCAGCTACGCCCGATCGAGCGACGGTTCACCCCTCCACTTT; V: TRBV12-3/TRBV12-4; J: TRBJ1-6; D: .; size: few
CDR3: CASSLGAIEQFF; DNA: TGTGCCAGCAGCTTAGGCGCGATTGAGCAGTTCTTC; V: TRBV7-2; J: TRBJ2-1; D: .; size: few
CDR3: CASSQGNSGVYEQYF; DNA: TGTGCCAGCAGCCAAGGTAATAGCGGGGTCTACGAGCAGTACTTC; V: TRBV3-1; J: TRBJ2-7; D: TRBD2; size: many
CDR3: CASSLNRGYEQFF; DNA: TGTGCCAGCAGCCTGAACAGGGGCTATGAGCAGTTCTTC; V: TRBV7-2; J: TRBJ2-1; D: TRBD1; size: .
CDR3: CASQRQGGAGYEQYF; DNA: TGCGCCAGCCAACGACAGGGGGGGGCCGGGTACGAGCAGTACTTC; V: TRBV5-1; J: TRBJ2-7; D: TRBD1; size: many
CDR3: CSVEPRYYNNEAFF; DNA: TGCAGCGTTGAACCCAGGTACTACAATAATGAAGCTTTCTTT; V: TRBV29-1; J: TRBJ1-1; D: .; size: many
CDR3: CASSPSPGQGIYGYTF; DNA: TGTGCCAGCAGTCCGAGTCCGGGACAGGGAATCTATGGCTACACCTTC; V: TRBV12-3/TRBV12-4; J: TRBJ1-2; D: TRBD1; size: few
CDR3: CSARPMDFGELFF; DNA: TGCAGTGCTAGACCGATGGACTTCGGGGAGCTGTTTTTT; V: TRBV20-1; J: TRBJ2-2; D: .; size: few
CDR3: CASSLDWGRETQYF; DNA: TGCGCCAGCAGCTTGGATTGGGGCCGGGAGACCCAGTACTTC; V: TRBV5-1; J: TRBJ2-5; D: .; size: .
CDR3: CASSYSTRGGPIFYEQFF; DNA: TGTGCCAGCAGTTACTCGACCCGCGGGGGCCCCATTTTCTATGAGCAGTTCTTC; V: TRBV6-2/TRBV6-3; J: TRBJ2-1; D: .; size: .
CDR3: CSAAISGKETQYF; DNA: TGCAGTGCTGCAATCAGCGGAAAAGAGACCCAGTACTTC; V: TRBV20-1; J: TRBJ2-5; D: .; size: .
CDR3: CASSLGAQRSTEAFF; DNA: TGCGCCAGCAGCTTGGGGGCCCAACGAAGCACTGAAGCTTTCTTT; V: TRBV5-1; J: TRBJ1-1; D: .; size: .
CDR3: CSARSRLDNEQFF; DNA: TGCAGTGCTCGATCCCGGTTGGACAATGAGCAGTTCTTC; V: TRBV20-1; J: TRBJ2-1; D: .; size: many
CDR3: CASSTPDRIYGYTF; DNA: TGTGCCAGCAGCACTCCTGACAGAATCTATGGCTACACCTTC; V: TRBV28; J: TRBJ1-2; D: .; size: few
CDR3: CANSAHSIAEQFF; DNA: TGTGCCAACAGTGCCCACTCAATCGCTGAGCAGTTCTTC; V: TRBV12-3/TRBV12-4; J: TRBJ2-1; D: .; size: .
CDR3: CASRPLAWTSSKRGTQETQYF; DNA: TGTGCCAGCAGACCCCTTGCGTGGACCAGCTCGAAGAGGGGGACCCAAGAGACCCAGTACTTC; V: TRBV6-2/TRBV6-3; J: TRBJ2-5; D: .; size: .
CDR3: CASSLGGHSGANVLTF; DNA: TGTGCCAGCAGCTTGGGCGGACACTCTGGGGCCAACGTCCTGACTTTC; V: TRBV5-4; J: TRBJ2-6; D: .; size: .
CDR3: CASRPGGPQPQHF; DNA: TGTGCCAGCAGGCCGGGGGGGCCTCAGCCCCAGCATTTT; V: TRBV28; J: TRBJ1-5; D: .; size: .
CDR3: CASSSQGAGYQPQHF; DNA: TGTGCCAGCAGCTCCCAGGGGGCCGGGTATCAGCCCCAGCATTTT; V: TRBV7-2; J: TRBJ1-5; D: TRBD1; size: few
CDR3: CASSLVPRGTPLAGANVLTF; DNA: TGTGCCAGCAGCTTGGTTCCCCGCGGGACACCCCTGGCTGGGGCCAACGTCCTGACTTTC; V: TRBV5-4; J: TRBJ2-6; D: .; size: .
CDR3: CASSDTGDTEAFF; DNA: TGCGCCAGCAGTGATACCGGGGACACTGAAGCTTTCTTT; V: TRBV10-1; J: TRBJ1-1; D: .; size: few
CDR3: CSVSGGLAGVHSYNEQFF; DNA: TGCAGCGTTAGTGGAGGGTTAGCGGGAGTTCACTCCTACAATGAGCAGTTCTTC; V: TRBV29-1; J: TRBJ2-1; D: TRBD2; size: few
CDR3: CASRRDRGRGAQYF; DNA: TGTGCCAGCAGGAGGGACAGGGGGCGCGGAGCGCAGTACTTC; V: TRBV7-9; J: TRBJ2-7; D: TRBD1; size: many
CDR3: CASSLGAGANNEQFF; DNA: TGTGCCAGCAGTTTAGGGGCGGGAGCGAACAATGAGCAGTTCTTC; V: TRBV12-3/TRBV12-4; J: TRBJ2-1; D: TRBD2; size: many
CDR3: CASSTRGAETQYF; DNA: TGTGCCAGCTCAACCCGGGGTGCAGAGACCCAGTACTTC; V: TRBV6-1; J: TRBJ2-5; D: .; size: .
CDR3: CASSFLQSGSRAKNIQYF; DNA: TGTGCCAGCAGCTTCCTTCAAAGCGGGAGTAGAGCCAAAAACATTCAGTACTTC; V: TRBV11-1; J: TRBJ2-4; D: TRBD2; size: few
CDR3: CASSLSPSGRTQYF; DNA: TGTGCCAGCAGCTTAAGTCCAAGCGGGAGAACGCAGTATTTT; V: TRBV7-2; J: TRBJ2-3; D: TRBD2; size: .
CDR3: CSASGSSGITDTQYF; DNA: TGCAGTGCTAGTGGCTCTAGCGGGATTACAGATACGCAGTATTTT; V: TRBV20-1; J: TRBJ2-3; D: TRBD2; size: few
CDR3: CASDYSAGGEASRYTF; DNA: TGTGCCAGCGACTACTCGGCAGGGGGTGAGGCTAGCCGCTACACCTTC; V: TRBV7-9; J: TRBJ1-2; D: TRBD1; size: .
CDR3: CSADRLAGIKNIQYF; DNA: TGCAGTGCCGATAGACTAGCGGGGATCAAAAACATTCAGTACTTC; V: TRBV20-1; J: TRBJ2-4; D: TRBD2; size: many
CDR3: CATSRDRNEQFF; DNA: TGTGCCACCAGCAGAGATAGAAATGAGCAGTTCTTC; V: TRBV15; J: TRBJ2-1; D: .; size: .
CDR3: CASSLSSGSNEQFF; DNA: TGCGCCAGCAGCTTATCTAGCGGGAGCAATGAGCAGTTCTTC; V: TRBV5-1; J: TRBJ2-1; D: TRBD2; size: many
CDR3: CASSFLGTVLNPYEQYF; DNA: TGTGCCAGCAGCTTTTTGGGGACGGTCCTTAACCCCTACGAGCAGTACTTC; V: TRBV7-4; J: TRBJ2-7; D: .; size: many
CDR3: CASSRLADGTDTQYF; DNA: TGTGCCAGCAGTCGACTAGCGGATGGGACAGATACGCAGTATTTT; V: TRBV28; J: TRBJ2-3; D: TRBD2; size: many
CDR3: CAWSVRGAYTGELFF; DNA: TGTGCCTGGAGTGTACGTGGCGCCTACACCGGGGAGCTGTTTTTT; V: TRBV30; J: TRBJ2-2; D: .; size: many
CDR3: CASSSHSEAFF; DNA: TGCGCCAGCAGCTCCCACAGTGAAGCTTTCTTT; V: TRBV5-1; J: TRBJ1-1; D: .; size: few
CDR3: CASSLASLNYGYTF; DNA: TGTGCCAGCAGTTTGGCCTCTTTAAACTATGGCTACACCTTC; V: TRBV6-5; J: TRBJ1-2; D: .; size: few
CDR3: CSAGTLQETQYF; DNA: TGCAGCGCCGGAACACTCCAAGAGACCCAGTACTTC; V: TRBV29-1; J: TRBJ2-5; D: .; size: many
CDR3: CASSPRVMNTEAFF; DNA: TGTGCCAGCTCACCAAGGGTCATGAACACTGAAGCTTTCTTT; V: TRBV18; J: TRBJ1-1; D: .; size: many
CDR3: CSASFSGRGYNEQFF; DNA: TGCAGTGCTAGTTTTAGCGGGAGGGGATACAATGAGCAGTTCTTC; V: TRBV20-1; J: TRBJ2-1; D: TRBD2; size: few
CDR3: CASSTSGMGEQYF; DNA: TGTGCCAGTAGTACCAGCGGGATGGGCGAGCAGTACTTC; V: TRBV19; J: TRBJ2-7; D: TRBD2; size: few
CDR3: CASSPLRDPRNQPQHF; DNA: TGTGCCAGCAGTCCCCTTCGGGACCCGCGCAATCAGCCCCAGCATTTT; V: TRBV12-3/TRBV12-4; J: TRBJ1-5; D: .; size: .